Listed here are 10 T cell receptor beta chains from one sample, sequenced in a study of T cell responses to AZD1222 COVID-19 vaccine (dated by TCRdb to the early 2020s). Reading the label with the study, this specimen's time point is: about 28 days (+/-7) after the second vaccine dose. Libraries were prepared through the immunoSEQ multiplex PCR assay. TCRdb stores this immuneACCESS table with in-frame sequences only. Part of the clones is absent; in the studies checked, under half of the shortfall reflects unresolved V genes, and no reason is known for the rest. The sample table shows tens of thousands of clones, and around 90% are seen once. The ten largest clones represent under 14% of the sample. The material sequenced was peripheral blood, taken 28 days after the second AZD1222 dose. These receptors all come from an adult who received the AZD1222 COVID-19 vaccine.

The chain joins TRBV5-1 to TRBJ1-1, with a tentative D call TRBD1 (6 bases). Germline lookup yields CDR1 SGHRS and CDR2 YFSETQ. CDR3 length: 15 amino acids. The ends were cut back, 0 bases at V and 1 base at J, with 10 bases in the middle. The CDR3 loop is CASSLGGGPNTEAFF. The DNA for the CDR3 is TGCGCCAGCAGCTTGGGCGGGGGGCCGAACACTGAAGCTTTCTTT.

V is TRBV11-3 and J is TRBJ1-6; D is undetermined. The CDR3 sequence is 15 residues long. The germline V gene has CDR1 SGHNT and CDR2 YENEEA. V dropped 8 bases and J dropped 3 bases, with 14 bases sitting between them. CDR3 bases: TGTGCCAGCCGAGCTAGGACGCTCTATAATTCACCCCTCCACTTT. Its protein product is CASRARTLYNSPLHF.

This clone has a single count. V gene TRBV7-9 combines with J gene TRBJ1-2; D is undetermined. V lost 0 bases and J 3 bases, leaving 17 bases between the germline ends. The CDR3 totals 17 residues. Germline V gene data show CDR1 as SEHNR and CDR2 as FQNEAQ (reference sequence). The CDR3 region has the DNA TGTGCCAGCAGCTTAGCGCAAGGGTACGGCCTGGACTATGGCTACACCTTC. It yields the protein CASSLAQGYGLDYGYTF.

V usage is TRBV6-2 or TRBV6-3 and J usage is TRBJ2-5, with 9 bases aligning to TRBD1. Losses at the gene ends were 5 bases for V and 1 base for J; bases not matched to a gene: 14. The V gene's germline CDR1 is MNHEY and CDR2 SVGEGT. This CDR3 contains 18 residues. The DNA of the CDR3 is TGTGCCAGCAGTCCACTCGGGGGACAGGGAGCTCTCCAAGAGACCCAGTACTTC. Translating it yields CASSPLGGQGALQETQYF.

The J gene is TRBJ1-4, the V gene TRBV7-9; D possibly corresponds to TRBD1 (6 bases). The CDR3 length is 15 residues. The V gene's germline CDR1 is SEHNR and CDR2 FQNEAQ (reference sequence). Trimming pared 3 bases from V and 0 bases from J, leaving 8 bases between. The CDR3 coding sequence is TGTGCCAGCAGCTTTTCAGGGGCAACTAATGAAAAACTGTTTTTT. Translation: CASSFSGATNEKLFF.

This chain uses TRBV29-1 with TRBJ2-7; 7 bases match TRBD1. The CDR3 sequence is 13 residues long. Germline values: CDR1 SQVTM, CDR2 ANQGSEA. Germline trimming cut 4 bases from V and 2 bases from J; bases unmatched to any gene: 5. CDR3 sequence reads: CSVARDSTYEQYF. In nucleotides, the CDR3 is TGCAGCGTTGCAAGGGACAGCACCTACGAGCAGTACTTC.

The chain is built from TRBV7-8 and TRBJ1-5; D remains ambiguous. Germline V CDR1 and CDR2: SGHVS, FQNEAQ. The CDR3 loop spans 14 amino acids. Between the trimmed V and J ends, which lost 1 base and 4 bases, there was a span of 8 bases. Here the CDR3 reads CASSLGSLNQPQHF. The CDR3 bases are TGTGCCAGCAGCTTAGGGTCCTTGAATCAGCCCCAGCATTTT.

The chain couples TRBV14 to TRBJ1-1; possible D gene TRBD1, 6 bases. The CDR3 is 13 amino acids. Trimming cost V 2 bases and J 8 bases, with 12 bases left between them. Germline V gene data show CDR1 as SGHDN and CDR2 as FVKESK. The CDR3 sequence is CASSQQGGGEAFF. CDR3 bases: TGTGCCAGCAGCCAACAAGGGGGGGGAGAAGCTTTCTTT.

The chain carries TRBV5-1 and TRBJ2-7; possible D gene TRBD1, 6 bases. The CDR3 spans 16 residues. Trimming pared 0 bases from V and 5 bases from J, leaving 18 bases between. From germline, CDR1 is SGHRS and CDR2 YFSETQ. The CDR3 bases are TGCGCCAGCAGCTTGGCTCTAATAACAGGGTTGGACGAGCAGTACTTC. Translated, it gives CASSLALITGLDEQYF. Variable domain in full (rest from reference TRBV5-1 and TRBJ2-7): KAGVTQTPRYLIKTRGQQVTLSCSPISGHRSVSWYQQTPGQGLQFLFEYFSETQRNKGNFPGRFSGRQFSNSRSEMNVSTLELGDSALYLCASSLALITGLDEQYFGPGTRLTVT.

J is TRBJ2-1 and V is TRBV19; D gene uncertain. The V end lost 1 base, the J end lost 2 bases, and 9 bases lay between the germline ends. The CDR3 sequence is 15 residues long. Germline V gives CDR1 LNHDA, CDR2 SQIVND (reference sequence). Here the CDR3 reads CASSIVKAAYNEQFF. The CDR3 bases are TGTGCCAGTAGTATAGTAAAGGCTGCCTACAATGAGCAGTTCTTC.